This TCR beta chain was sequenced for a study of technical replicates of blood from several donors. V was trimmed by 3 bases and J by 8 bases, leaving 16 bases between them. In germline, CDR1 is SGHAT, CDR2 FQNNGV. The CDR3 sequence is 14 residues long. Produced via immunoSEQ multiplex PCR; TCRdb's table is partial and in-frame only. The sample yields approximately 82,000 clones, around 94% seen once. The sequencing input was T cells isolated from PBMCs. This chain uses TRBV11-2 with TRBJ1-2, with D possibly TRBD1 on 6 matching bases. The source is a human donor in good health. The CDR3 DNA reads TGTGCCAGCAGCTTGGTGACAGGTTTTGAGGGCTACACCTTC. It translates to CASSLVTGFEGYTF.